Sequencing of this T cell receptor (beta chain) was carried out in a study of cytomegalovirus exposure and HLA in healthy donors. Study-level findings and limits: Certain indistinguishable V segments, among them TRBV6-2 and TRBV6-3, were excluded. One cluster of highly shared sequence variants probably arose as a sequencing artifact. An ancestry cluster, one associated with Asian ancestry, reportedly showed fewer N-insertions than the roughly 670-donor mean in a later analysis.

This clone was recorded only once. Its antigen is as yet unknown. The V gene's germline CDR1 is PRHDT and CDR2 FYEKMQ (reference sequence). This CDR3 contains 14 residues. Primers: 60 Vbeta forward and 13 Jbeta reverse. TCRdb's copy holds only in-frame clones and misses some; the assay was immunoSEQ multiplex PCR. The sample consists of approximately 240,000 clones, approximately 84% of them appearing once. This receptor was identified in a woman between 35 and 50 years old in good health and CMV-seronegative. The sample consisted of PBMCs. The V call is TRBV13, the J call TRBJ2-5, with TRBD1 as a possible D gene (6 bases). The J call may not be correct, given that the DNA end is closer to TRBJ2-7. The chain's CDR3 is CASSLNQGLGEQYF. CDR3 sequence (DNA): TGTGCCAGCAGCTTAAATCAGGGGTTGGGCGAGCAGTACTTC.